The 7 T cell receptor beta chains below come from one sample, sequenced in a study of PD-1 blockade in classical Hodgkin lymphoma. Every one of the patients relapsed after autologous stem cell transplantation (brentuximab vedotin exposure was variable). TCRdb keeps only in-frame clones here, not all; method: immunoSEQ multiplex PCR. Of about 30,000 clones in the sample, more than 60% were seen once. The material sequenced was peripheral blood mononuclear cells (PBMCs), taken before the second cycle of nivolumab. Receptor source: a human donor with classical Hodgkin lymphoma.

The V and J genes are TRBV7-8 and TRBJ2-2; 7 bases are shared with TRBD1. This CDR3 is built from 17 residues. Germline-derived CDR1 and CDR2 are SGHVS and FQNEAQ. V dropped 0 bases and J dropped 0; count of bases not matched to a gene: 4. The CDR3 nucleotides read TGTGCCAGCAGCTTAGCGACAGGGACAGCGAACACCGGGGAGCTGTTTTTT. It is translated as CASSLATGTANTGELFF.

This clone showed up just a few times. This sequence joins TRBV5-1 and TRBJ2-2; D remains ambiguous. Between the trimmed V and J ends, which lost 4 bases and 5 bases, there was a span of 15 bases. This CDR3 has 15 amino acids. The germline CDR1 and CDR2 sequences are SGHRS and YFSETQ. CDR3 DNA: TGCGCCAGCAGCCCCGTCGCAGGAGCGACCGGGGAGCTGTTTTTT. Its protein product is CASSPVAGATGELFF.

This rearrangement joins TRBV5-4 to TRBJ2-7; D gene uncertain. Looked up from germline, CDR1 is SGHNT and CDR2 is YYREEE (reference sequence). CDR3 length: 14 amino acids. V was clipped by 3 bases and J by 2 bases, with 12 bases between them. As DNA, the CDR3 is TGTGCCAGCAGCTCTCGGCACGGTGCCTACGAGCAGTACTTC. As protein: CASSSRHGAYEQYF.

The chain employs TRBV30 and TRBJ1-1, with 10 positions matching TRBD1. This CDR3 is built from 13 residues. Unmatched junction bases numbered 14, after V lost 8 bases and J lost 11 bases. The germline CDR1 and CDR2 sequences are GTSNPN and SVGIG (reference sequence). The CDR3 bases are TGTGCCAGACGGACAGGGGGTATGGGGAAGGCTTTCTTT. Residues: CARRTGGMGKAFF.

The V call is TRBV6-5, the J call TRBJ1-6; D remains unclear. V lost 6 bases and J lost 7, with 7 bases in between. CDR3 length equals 12 residues. Germline CDR1 and CDR2: MNHEY and SVGAGI. In DNA, the CDR3 is TGTGCCAGCAGACAGCCAAATTCACCCCTCCACTTT. This encodes CASRQPNSPLHF.

This clone has just a few counts. The chain is built from TRBV4-2 and TRBJ1-4; D is ambiguous. The V gene's germline CDR1 is LGHNA and CDR2 YNFKEQ. This CDR3 has 14 residues. Trimming cost V 1 base and J 7 bases, with 10 bases left between them. CDR3 coding DNA: TGTGCCAGCAGCCAAGCCCTAAGCGGTGAAAAACTGTTTTTT. This sequence encodes CASSQALSGEKLFF.

This rearrangement joins TRBV4-3 to TRBJ1-5; D remains ambiguous. The V end lost 3 bases, the J end lost 6 bases, and 9 bases lay between the germline ends. Germline assignment: CDR1 LGHNA and CDR2 YSLEER. The CDR3 is made up of 13 amino acids. CDR3 DNA sequence: TGCGCCAGCAGCCAGGGGATTCGTCAGCCCCAGCATTTT. This encodes CASSQGIRQPQHF.